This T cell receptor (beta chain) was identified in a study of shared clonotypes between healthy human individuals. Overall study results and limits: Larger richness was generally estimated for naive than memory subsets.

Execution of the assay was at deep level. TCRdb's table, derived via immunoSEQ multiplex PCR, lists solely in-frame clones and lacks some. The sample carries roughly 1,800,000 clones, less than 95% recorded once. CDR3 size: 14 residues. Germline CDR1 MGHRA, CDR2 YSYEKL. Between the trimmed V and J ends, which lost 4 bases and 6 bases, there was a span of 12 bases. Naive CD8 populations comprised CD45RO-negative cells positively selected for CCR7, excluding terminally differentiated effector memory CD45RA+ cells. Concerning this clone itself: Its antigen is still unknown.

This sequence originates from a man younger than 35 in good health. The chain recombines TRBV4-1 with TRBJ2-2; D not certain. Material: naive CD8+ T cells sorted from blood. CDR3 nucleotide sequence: TGCGCCAGCAGCCGGCATCGGGTCCCCGGGGAGCTGTTTTTT. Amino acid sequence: CASSRHRVPGELFF.